Presented here are 15 T cell receptor beta chains from one specimen sequenced in a study of neurological immune-mediated disorders. One entry per CDR3 protein, called by TCRdb with MiXCR from the 5' RACE reads. The table shows 55,000 to 65,000 distinct CDR3 sequences, with roughly 12% occurring only once. Sequenced sample: PBMCs. The receptors originated from a woman aged 55-69 years with HTLV-1-associated myelopathy (HAM/TSP).

This clonotype was counted ten times or more. The chain has TRBV5-1 and TRBJ2-1; possible D gene TRBD1, 6 bases. This CDR3 has 15 residues. From germline, CDR1 is SGHRS and CDR2 YFSETQ. V was pared by 3 bases and J by 0 bases, with 10 bases between. CDR3: CASSSRGPSYNEQFF. The CDR3 nucleotides read TGCGCCAGCAGCTCCAGGGGTCCCTCCTACAATGAGCAGTTCTTC.

V and J are TRBV11-3 and TRBJ2-1, with 11 bases lining up with TRBD2. Trimming at V came to 2 bases and at J to 8 bases, leaving 5 bases not matched to a gene. The CDR3 is made up of 15 amino acids. Germline V gene data show CDR1 as SGHNT and CDR2 as YENEEA. The CDR3: CASSLTSGSWHEQFF. The CDR3 DNA reads TGTGCCAGCAGCTTAACTAGCGGGAGTTGGCATGAGCAGTTCTTC.

This clonotype was detected many times. The chain joins TRBV6-6 to TRBJ2-7; the match to TRBD1 covers 7 bases. V gave up 2 bases and J gave up 2 bases; unmatched junction bases: 3. From germline, CDR1 is MNHNY and CDR2 SVGAGI (reference sequence). This CDR3 spans 14 amino acids. The CDR3: CASSYERGPYEQYF. In nucleotides, the CDR3 is TGTGCCAGCAGTTACGAGAGGGGGCCCTACGAGCAGTACTTC.

The rearrangement joins TRBV12-3 or TRBV12-4 to TRBJ2-7; D tentatively fits TRBD1 or TRBD2 (5 bases each). Trimming shortened V by 3 bases and J by 2 bases, and 14 bases separated the two germline ends. This CDR3 is 15 amino acids long. The CDR3 spells CASSFRGAVPYEQYF. The CDR3, as DNA: TGTGCCAGCAGTTTCCGGGGCGCGGTCCCCTACGAGCAGTACTTC.

This clonotype was seen ten or more times. This chain connects TRBV2 to TRBJ2-3; TRBD2 matches at 9 bases. The junction had 10 bases not matched to a gene; V was cut back by 2 bases and J by 4 bases. CDR3 length: 17 amino acids. Germline V gives CDR1 SNHLY, CDR2 FYNNEI. The CDR3 sequence is CASSERSLLAGPDTQYF. In DNA form, the CDR3 reads TGTGCCAGCAGTGAACGGTCCCTACTAGCGGGCCCAGATACGCAGTATTTT.

There are many counts of this clonotype. The chain uses TRBV5-1 and TRBJ2-2; TRBD2 matches at 9 bases. Germline V gene data show CDR1 as SGHRS and CDR2 as YFSETQ. The CDR3 runs 16 residues. V lost 4 bases to trimming and J lost 4 bases; unmatched junction nucleotides: 8. The CDR3 region is CASSTIAGATTGELFF. CDR3 in DNA: TGCGCCAGCAGCACCATAGCGGGAGCGACCACCGGGGAGCTGTTTTTT.

V is TRBV10-3 and J is TRBJ2-7; D call uncertain. This CDR3 region has 14 residues. The germline gives CDR1 ENHRY, CDR2 SYGVKD. V gave up 0 bases and J gave up 4 bases, with 10 bases separating them. The CDR3 nucleotides are TGTGCCATCAGTGAGTCGAACTATCTATACGAGCAGTACTTC. It is translated as CAISESNYLYEQYF.

The CDR3 bases are TGCGCCAGCAGCCAATCGCCGGGGGGATATGGCTACACCTTC. It is translated as CASSQSPGGYGYTF. The genes are TRBV4-1 and TRBJ1-2, with a tentative D call TRBD1 (5 bases). There are 14 residues in the CDR3. Germline CDR1 and CDR2: MGHRA and YSYEKL. Trimming removed 2 bases at V and 5 bases at J, with 12 bases between.

This clonotype was recorded at least ten times. The chain is built from TRBV5-1 and TRBJ1-2; no definite D call. The CDR3 runs 14 residues. Trimming cost V 0 bases and J 0 bases, with 6 bases left between them. Germline CDR1 and CDR2: SGHRS and YFSETQ. The CDR3 DNA follows: TGCGCCAGCAGCTTGGAGCCGTCTAACTATGGCTACACCTTC. Its translation is CASSLEPSNYGYTF. Filled out from reference TRBV5-1 and TRBJ1-2, the complete variable domain reads KAGVTQTPRYLIKTRGQQVTLSCSPISGHRSVSWYQQTPGQGLQFLFEYFSETQRNKGNFPGRFSGRQFSNSRSEMNVSTLELGDSALYLCASSLEPSNYGYTFGSGTRLTVV.

This clonotype was recorded many times. The chain has TRBV5-1 and TRBJ2-3; the match to TRBD2 covers 7 bases. The germline V gene encodes CDR1 SGHRS and CDR2 YFSETQ. Trimming removed 4 bases from V and 0 bases from J; junction bases left unmatched: 2. The CDR3 covers 14 residues. CDR3 DNA: TGCGCCAGCAGCCGTAGCGGGAGCACAGATACGCAGTATTTT. Translated: CASSRSGSTDTQYF.

This clonotype has ten or more counts. The chain joins TRBV7-9 to TRBJ2-1; 10 nucleotides line up with TRBD2. The length of the CDR3 is 15 residues. Germline CDR1 is SEHNR and CDR2 is FQNEAQ (reference sequence). With 4 bases clipped from V and 4 bases from J, the junction kept 4 bases outside the gene matches. The CDR3 is CASSSQREGYNEQFF. The CDR3 coding sequence is TGTGCCAGCAGCTCCCAGCGGGAGGGTTACAATGAGCAGTTCTTC.

Sample share makes this clonotype medium-sized. This chain links TRBV28 with TRBJ2-6; perhaps TRBD2 as D (5 bases). Germline V gives CDR1 MDHEN, CDR2 SYDVKM. The CDR3 contains 16 residues. Trimming removed 6 bases from V and 1 base from J, with 13 bases in between. CDR3 sequence: CASRKGRTSGANVLTF. The DNA of the CDR3 is TGTGCCAGCAGAAAAGGGCGGACTTCTGGGGCCAACGTCCTGACTTTC.

The chain has TRBV5-1 and TRBJ1-1; D is unclear. The CDR3 loop spans 13 amino acids. Germline CDR1 and CDR2: SGHRS and YFSETQ. V lost 0 bases, J lost 3 bases, and 6 bases lay in between. The CDR3 nucleotides are TGCGCCAGCAGCTTGGGGGAGGACACTGAAGCTTTCTTT. Protein sequence: CASSLGEDTEAFF.

This clonotype was observed at least ten times. The chain recombines TRBV28 with TRBJ2-2, with D possibly matching TRBD1 (6 bases). The V and J ends lost 9 bases and 5 bases respectively, with 22 bases between them. The length of the CDR3 is 16 residues. Germline lookup yields CDR1 MDHEN and CDR2 SYDVKM. This CDR3 reads CASWQGRNGGTGELFF. The CDR3 DNA reads as TGTGCCAGTTGGCAGGGGCGGAACGGTGGGACCGGGGAGCTGTTTTTT.

This clonotype showed up many times. The chain is built from TRBV7-2 and TRBJ2-7; unclear D gene. Germline loops: CDR1 SGHTA, CDR2 FQGNSA. Trimming left V 1 base short and J 4 bases short, with 14 bases between. The CDR3 has 15 residues. The CDR3 region is CASSLEIRMGYEQYF. The CDR3 DNA sequence: TGTGCCAGCAGCTTAGAGATCCGGATGGGGTACGAGCAGTACTTC.